This T cell receptor beta chain was identified during a study of CD8 T cell repertoires and HIV-1 epitope variants. Study-wide context: Epitopes were three Gag families plus Nef HW9 and YT9. Separate from the cultures, 1M uncultured T cells served as baseline.

Method: immunoSEQ multiplex PCR; TCRdb's copy keeps in-frame clones and lacks some. This repertoire shows about 5,000 clones, around two thirds found once; its top ten account for approximately 40%. Notes on this clone: Its cognate antigen is unknown.

General study results and limits: Some 10 antigen-specific TCR beta clonotypes were found; five to seven seemed cross-reactive to variants.

The V and J ends lost 5 bases and 12 bases respectively, with 13 bases between them. CDR1 is SEHNR and CDR2 is FQNEAQ in the germline V gene (reference sequence). CDR3 length equals 11 residues. The sequenced material came from cultured CD8+ T cells derived from PBMCs. The chain combines TRBV7-9 with TRBJ1-2; tentative D call: TRBD1 (6 bases). The receptor's source is a male donor with HIV. The CDR3: CASSPGGQHTF. DNA of the CDR3: TGTGCCAGCAGCCCCGGGGGGCAACACACCTTC.